This T cell receptor beta chain originates from a study of OX40 agonist ivuxolimab in advanced cancers. Across the study: Ivuxolimab, an antibody acting as an agonist of OX40 (CD134), was used to treat patients. Participants, 80% to 90% male, averaged roughly 60 years of age, ranging from roughly 23 to 80. Patient treatment consisted of intravenous ivuxolimab administration every 2 weeks at 0.01 to 10 mg/kg. Study-wide points: The study found among the lowest clonal expansion in partial responders at 0.1-3.0 mg/kg.

Worth noting for this clone: The antigen is undetermined.

The protocol was immunoSEQ multiplex PCR, while the TCRdb copy is restricted to in-frame clones and leaves out a portion. This table holds about 60,000 clones, 91% found once. From germline, CDR1 is SGHRS and CDR2 YFSETQ. The ends lost 5 bases at V and 6 bases at J; junction bases unmatched: 4. CDR3 length: 14 residues. The sequence was collected from an adult with an advanced solid tumor such as melanoma, head and neck, liver or kidney cancer. This material consisted of CD4+ or CD8+ T cells sorted from blood, taken in a trial of the OX40 agonist ivuxolimab. This chain joins TRBV5-1 and TRBJ2-3, with 12 bases identical to TRBD2. The CDR3 region is CASRSTSGSDTQYF. CDR3 in DNA: TGCGCCAGCAGATCGACTAGCGGGAGTGATACGCAGTATTTT.